These T cell receptor beta chains were read from a single sample in a study of blood T cell repertoires in COVID-19. Assay: immunoSEQ multiplex PCR; the TCRdb copy retains only in-frame clones and omits some. Among about 190,000 clones listed, approximately 86% were seen once. The sample consisted of peripheral blood. All receptors derive from a young man with acute or convalescent COVID-19. Each CDR3 is given without its conserved first and last residue.

v_call: TRBV18; cdr3_length: 12; j_call: TRBJ2-5; cdr3_aa: ASSPREGQETQY
v_call: TRBV7-2; cdr3_length: 12; j_call: TRBJ1-2; cdr3_aa: ASSPRQGGYGYT
v_call: TRBV3-1/TRBV3-2; cdr3_length: 14; j_call: TRBJ1-1; cdr3_aa: ASSQLGQGALAEAF
v_call: TRBV5-4; cdr3_length: 15; j_call: TRBJ2-6; cdr3_aa: ASSTDRGVVGANVLT
v_call: TRBV27; cdr3_length: 13; j_call: TRBJ1-2; cdr3_aa: ASSKTSDLNYGYT
v_call: TRBV7-9; cdr3_length: 14; j_call: TRBJ1-2; cdr3_aa: ASSQAVGEANYGYT
v_call: TRBV28; cdr3_length: 11; j_call: TRBJ2-3; cdr3_aa: ASSNTGTDTQY
v_call: TRBV7-3; cdr3_length: 11; j_call: TRBJ2-3; cdr3_aa: ASSLTGPDTQY
v_call: TRBV20-1; cdr3_length: 14; j_call: TRBJ2-3; cdr3_aa: SASRASGGAADTQY
v_call: TRBV6-5; cdr3_length: 13; j_call: TRBJ2-7; cdr3_aa: ASRAQGLTPGEQY
v_call: TRBV3-1/TRBV3-2; cdr3_length: 12; j_call: TRBJ2-1; cdr3_aa: ASSQERGMDEQF
v_call: TRBV6-1; cdr3_length: 11; j_call: TRBJ1-2; cdr3_aa: ASSEAVNYGYT
v_call: TRBV19; cdr3_length: 14; j_call: TRBJ2-6; cdr3_aa: ASSKKGWSGANVLT
v_call: TRBV4-1; cdr3_length: 12; j_call: TRBJ1-6; cdr3_aa: ASSQGTGSPPLH
v_call: TRBV30; cdr3_length: 10; j_call: TRBJ2-2; cdr3_aa: AWSPRKGELF
v_call: TRBV7-2; cdr3_length: 13; j_call: TRBJ2-2; cdr3_aa: ASSLARGGSGELF
v_call: TRBV18; cdr3_length: 12; j_call: TRBJ1-5; cdr3_aa: ASSPTGLNQPQH
v_call: TRBV2; cdr3_length: 10; j_call: TRBJ2-3; cdr3_aa: ASSDHTDTQY
v_call: TRBV10-3; cdr3_length: 11; j_call: TRBJ1-1; cdr3_aa: AIRRGTHTEAF
v_call: TRBV6-5; cdr3_length: 11; j_call: TRBJ2-2; cdr3_aa: ASTTGNTGELF
v_call: TRBV30; cdr3_length: 13; j_call: TRBJ2-7; cdr3_aa: AWSVGTGGGYEQY